This is a list of T cell receptor beta chains from one sample in a study of blood T cell repertoires in COVID-19. Data came from immunoSEQ multiplex PCR; TCRdb stores just in-frame clones and leaves some out. The data hold more than 25,000 clones, with approximately 83% observed a single time. Sequencing was performed on peripheral blood. Receptor source: a man in his 70s with active COVID-19. The CDR3 runs from the conserved cysteine through the conserved F or W. Fields, in order: D gene, V gene, clone size, J gene, CDR3 protein, CDR3 DNA. A D gene is named only where the DNA matches it firmly. Clone size is stated in some rows and not others, as once, few, many or a class when expanded.

>NA|TRBV19|NA|TRBJ1-2
CASSNQEGGGRGYTF
TGTGCCAGTAGTAACCAGGAAGGGGGGGGCCGTGGCTACACCTTC
>NA|TRBV28|NA|TRBJ1-2
CASSSRQGYTF
TGTGCCAGCAGCTCAAGACAGGGCTACACCTTC
>NA|TRBV27|few|TRBJ2-1
CASSTFGGAANEQFF
TGTGCCAGCAGTACTTTTGGGGGCGCGGCCAATGAGCAGTTCTTC
>NA|TRBV21-1|NA|TRBJ2-5
CASSKPRQLYQETQYF
TGTGCCAGCAGCAAACCCCGACAGTTGTACCAAGAGACCCAGTACTTC
>NA|TRBV3-1/TRBV3-2|NA|TRBJ2-3
CASSFHLGTQYF
TGTGCCAGCAGCTTCCACCTAGGTACGCAGTATTTT
>TRBD1|TRBV28|NA|TRBJ1-6
CASSLGTLFGQANSPLHF
TGTGCCAGCAGTTTAGGTACCCTATTCGGACAGGCTAATTCACCCCTCCACTTT
>TRBD1|TRBV7-6|few|TRBJ1-4
CASSLEFPGQGEKLFF
TGTGCCAGCAGCTTAGAGTTCCCCGGACAGGGTGAAAAACTGTTTTTT
>TRBD1|TRBV24-1|NA|TRBJ2-3
CATRTTGWTYTDTQYF
TGTGCCACGCGAACGACAGGGTGGACCTACACAGATACGCAGTATTTT
>NA|TRBV4-2|NA|TRBJ2-7
CASSQDPGGAYEQYF
TGTGCCAGCAGCCAAGATCCCGGCGGAGCCTACGAGCAGTACTTC
>TRBD2|TRBV28|NA|TRBJ2-5
CARCFAGGVGETQYF
TGTGCCCGCTGTTTCGCGGGGGGGGTGGGGGAGACCCAGTACTTC
>NA|TRBV9|NA|TRBJ2-5
CASSPTGRREETQYF
TGTGCCAGCAGCCCTACGGGTCGTCGGGAAGAGACCCAGTACTTC
>TRBD2|TRBV7-8|NA|TRBJ2-5
CASSTWDGGETQYF
TGTGCCAGCAGCACTTGGGACGGGGGGGAGACCCAGTACTTC
>TRBD2|TRBV7-2|NA|TRBJ2-1
CASSLVTASGGNYNEQFF
TGTGCCAGCAGCTTAGTGACTGCTAGCGGAGGGAATTACAATGAGCAGTTCTTC
>TRBD1|TRBV5-1|once|TRBJ2-2
CASSLDRGGTGRTGELFF
TGCGCCAGCAGCTTGGACCGGGGCGGGACAGGGAGAACCGGGGAGCTGTTTTTT
>TRBD1|TRBV4-1|NA|TRBJ2-2
CASSQGYGDRRTLNTGELFF
TGCGCCAGCAGCCAGGGCTACGGGGACAGGAGAACATTGAACACCGGGGAGCTGTTTTTT
>TRBD1|TRBV4-1|once|TRBJ2-6
CASSQGQGDGANVLTF
TGCGCCAGCAGCCAAGGACAGGGGGACGGGGCCAACGTCCTGACTTTC
>TRBD2|TRBV18|NA|TRBJ2-1
CASSPQAGIYNEQFF
TGTGCCAGCTCACCTCAAGCGGGGATTTACAATGAGCAGTTCTTC
>TRBD1|TRBV5-1|few|TRBJ2-5
CASRLQGAQETQYF
TGCGCCAGCAGATTGCAGGGGGCGCAGGAGACCCAGTACTTC
>TRBD2|TRBV10-3|NA|TRBJ2-7
CAIGSKAGGLHEQYF
TGTGCCATCGGAAGCAAAGCGGGAGGGCTCCACGAGCAGTACTTC
>TRBD1|TRBV29-1|few|TRBJ2-7
CSVEEGDRGYEQYF
TGCAGCGTTGAAGAAGGGGACAGGGGATACGAGCAGTACTTC
>TRBD2|TRBV6-5|NA|TRBJ2-7
CASRRTSGSDEQYF
TGTGCCAGCAGAAGGACTAGCGGGAGCGACGAGCAGTACTTC
>TRBD2|TRBV5-4|NA|TRBJ2-3
CASSLASGEEGGTQYF
TGTGCCAGCAGCTTAGCTAGCGGGGAAGAGGGGGGTACGCAGTATTTT
>NA|TRBV5-8|NA|TRBJ1-2
CASRIETAPYGYTF
TGTGCCAGCCGAATTGAGACTGCTCCCTATGGCTACACCTTC